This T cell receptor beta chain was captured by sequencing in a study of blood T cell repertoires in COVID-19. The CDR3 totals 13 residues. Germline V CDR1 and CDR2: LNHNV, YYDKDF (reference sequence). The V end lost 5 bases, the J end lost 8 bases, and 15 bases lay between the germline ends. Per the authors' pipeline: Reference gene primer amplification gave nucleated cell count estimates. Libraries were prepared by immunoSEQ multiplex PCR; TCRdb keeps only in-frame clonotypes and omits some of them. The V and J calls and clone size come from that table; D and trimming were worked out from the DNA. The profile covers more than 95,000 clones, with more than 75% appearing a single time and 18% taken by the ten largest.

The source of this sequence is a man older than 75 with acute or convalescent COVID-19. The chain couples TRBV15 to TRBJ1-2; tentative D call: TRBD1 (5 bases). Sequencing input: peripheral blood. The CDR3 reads CATSGHGRDGYTF. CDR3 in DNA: TGTGCCACCAGCGGCCACGGGCGGGACGGCTACACCTTC.